A single sample is the source of the 13 T cell receptor beta chains below, sequenced in a study of blood T cell repertoires in COVID-19. Repertoires were generated with immunoSEQ multiplex PCR, while TCRdb's copy carries only in-frame clones and drops some. This table has 200,000 to 300,000 clones, 75% to 90% appearing once. The sample consisted of peripheral blood. The receptors stem from a middle-aged woman with acute or convalescent COVID-19.

The V gene is TRBV5-1, the J gene TRBJ1-5; 7 nucleotides align to TRBD1. After removal of 2 bases from V and 8 bases from J, the junction contained 10 bases not matched to a gene. The CDR3 totals 15 residues. Germline V gives CDR1 SGHRS, CDR2 YFSETQ. The CDR3 DNA sequence: TGCGCCAGCAGCTTTACAGGGGCCCCCAGTGAGCCCCAGCATTTT. Protein: CASSFTGAPSEPQHF.

V and J are TRBV15 and TRBJ1-4; 10 bases fit TRBD1. The CDR3 has 16 amino acids. CDR1 LNHNV and CDR2 YYDKDF come from the germline V gene (reference sequence). The ends lost 3 bases at V and 8 bases at J; junction bases unmatched: 9. The CDR3 reads CATSSGQPGQGEKLFF. CDR3 in DNA: TGTGCCACCAGCAGTGGACAACCGGGACAGGGGGAAAAACTGTTTTTT. Filled out from reference TRBV15 and TRBJ1-4, the complete variable domain reads DAMVIQNPRYQVTQFGKPVTLSCSQTLNHNVMYWYQQKSSQAPKLLFHYYDKDFNNEADTPDNFQSRRPNTSFCFLDIRSPGLGDTAMYLCATSSGQPGQGEKLFFGSGTQLSVL.

The rearrangement links TRBV18 to TRBJ1-4; no definite D call. Germline V gives CDR1 KGHSH, CDR2 LQKENI. The CDR3 extends over 13 amino acids. V lost 11 bases to trimming and J lost 8 bases, with 18 bases between them. The chain's CDR3 is CASKGGYLEKLFF. CDR3 in DNA: TGTGCCTCCAAAGGAGGTTACCTCGAAAAACTGTTTTTT.

V usage is TRBV9 and J usage is TRBJ1-1, with 9 positions matching TRBD1. V shed 4 bases, J shed 5 bases, and the junction held 9 bases outside the gene matches. CDR1 is SGDLS, CDR2 YYNGEE, per germline. The CDR3 is made up of 15 amino acids. The CDR3 DNA is TGTGCCAGCAGCCCACGACAGGGGGTGAGGACTGAAGCTTTCTTT. Encoded protein: CASSPRQGVRTEAFF.

This clone was found once. The chain is built from TRBV6-1 and TRBJ2-7; TRBD1 matches 7 bases. Trimming took 1 base from V and 11 from J; bases not matched to a gene: 14. The CDR3 runs 15 residues. Germline lookup yields CDR1 MNHNS and CDR2 SASEGT. CDR3 loop: CASSEEGGQALREYV. CDR3 DNA: TGTGCCAGCAGTGAAGAGGGCGGACAGGCCCTCAGGGAGTACGTC.

The chain employs TRBV5-5 and TRBJ1-1; tentative D call: TRBD1 (6 bases). The CDR3 covers 16 residues. CDR1 SGHKS and CDR2 YYEKEE come from the germline V gene (reference sequence). V was trimmed by 0 bases and J by 1 base, leaving 13 bases between them. CDR3 nucleotides: TGTGCCAGCAGCTTGGCCTGGACAGAACAGAACACTGAAGCTTTCTTT. As protein: CASSLAWTEQNTEAFF.

This chain connects TRBV27 to TRBJ1-1; 7 bases match TRBD1. V was pared by 4 bases and J by 3 bases, with 5 bases of the junction left unmatched. Germline V gives CDR1 MNHEY, CDR2 SMNVEV (reference sequence). This CDR3 has 14 residues. The CDR3 DNA is TGTGCCAGCAGTTCCCGACAGGGCGACACTGAAGCTTTCTTT. Amino acid sequence: CASSSRQGDTEAFF.

The chain links TRBV2 to TRBJ1-2; TRBD1 is a possible D gene (5 bases). The CDR3 sequence is 14 residues long. Trimming stripped 7 bases from V and 6 bases from J, with 18 bases between. CDR1 is SNHLY, CDR2 FYNNEI, per germline. CDR3 DNA: TGTGCCAGCACCCTAGCTTCCTGGGGGGATGGCTACACCTTC. Encoded protein: CASTLASWGDGYTF.

This chain's CDR3 is CASSLRVGGQEAFF. For the CDR3, the DNA is TGTGCCAGCAGCCTACGGGTGGGGGGGCAAGAAGCTTTCTTT. V is TRBV7-2 and J is TRBJ1-1; D is perhaps TRBD1 (6 bases). Trimming cost V 5 bases and J 8 bases, with 18 bases left between them. This CDR3 contains 14 residues. Germline V gene lookup returns CDR1 SGHTA and CDR2 FQGNSA.

V gene TRBV30 combines with J gene TRBJ1-1; TRBD1 might be the D (6 bases). Germline V CDR1 and CDR2: GTSNPN, SVGIG (reference sequence). This CDR3 is 12 amino acids long. The V end lost 7 bases, the J end lost 11 bases, and 20 bases lay between the germline ends. The CDR3 reads CALLFQGSRAFF. CDR3 nucleotides: TGTGCCTTGCTCTTTCAGGGGTCTAGGGCTTTCTTT.

This CDR3 is CASSYEQGADEQYV. In nucleotides, the CDR3 is TGTGCCAGCAGTTATGAACAGGGGGCCGACGAGCAGTACGTC. The chain has TRBV6-6 and TRBJ2-7, with 9 nucleotides matching TRBD1. The germline V gene has CDR1 MNHNY and CDR2 SVGAGI (reference sequence). CDR3 length: 14 residues. V dropped 3 bases and J dropped 5; count of bases not matched to a gene: 5.

The chain couples TRBV30 to TRBJ1-5; D perhaps matches TRBD1 (6 bases). Germline lookup yields CDR1 GTSNPN and CDR2 SVGIG (reference sequence). The ends were cut back, 3 bases at V and 3 bases at J, with 9 bases in the middle. The CDR3 is 13 amino acids. The CDR3 protein is CAWSLGANQPQHF. DNA for the CDR3: TGTGCCTGGAGCTTGGGGGCCAATCAGCCCCAGCATTTT.

V is TRBV27 and J is TRBJ1-1, with TRBD1 matching 7 bases. In germline, CDR1 is MNHEY, CDR2 SMNVEV (reference sequence). Unmatched junction bases numbered 8, after V lost 4 bases and J lost 3 bases. This CDR3 comprises 15 residues. The CDR3 nucleotides are TGTGCCAGCAGTTATGGATCCACAGGGGACACTGAAGCTTTCTTT. This translates into CASSYGSTGDTEAFF.